There are a few counts of the clone carrying this T cell receptor beta chain. Extracted from the samples, RNA was reverse transcribed into cDNA to serve as the sequencing template. Assay: immunoSEQ multiplex PCR; the TCRdb copy retains only in-frame clones and omits some. Counted here are 200,000 or so clones, 35% to 40% occurring once; the ten biggest clones make up about 0.48%. This sample stems from a study of CD8+ T cells in alopecia areata. Described treatment: oral pan-JAK inhibitor, 5-10 mg twice daily. Alopecia areata patients gave lesional scalp punch biopsies and peripheral blood samples. The TCR was taken from a human donor with alopecia areata. The sequenced sample was CD4+ T cells sorted from blood, obtained between weeks 30 and 35, from a patient treated with tofacitinib.

CDR3 loop: CASSLLALADTQYF. The CDR3 nucleotides are TGTGCCAGCAGCTTATTAGCACTAGCAGATACGCAGTATTTT. The chain links TRBV7-6 to TRBJ2-3, with D perhaps matching TRBD2 (5 bases). The CDR3 runs 14 residues. Germline CDR1 SGHVS, CDR2 FNYEAQ. The V end lost 2 bases, the J end lost 4 bases, and 10 bases lay between the germline ends.